This T cell receptor (beta chain) originates from a study of T cell responses to AZD1222 COVID-19 vaccine. Assay: immunoSEQ multiplex PCR; the TCRdb copy retains only in-frame clones and omits some. The top ten clones hold 6.5% to 8.5% of a sample with roughly 87,000 clones, roughly 90% of them seen once. Trimming removed 3 bases from V and 7 bases from J; junction bases left unmatched: 5. CDR3 size: 14 residues. Germline CDR1 is KGHSH and CDR2 is LQKENI. The study's findings and limits: Recipients of AZD1222 seropositive at baseline numbered only 5 or 6. Spike was spanned by vaccine-associated CD4 TCRs, which were dominant at 160-218 and 743-854.

With regard to this clone: What it binds is unknown.

Material: peripheral blood, obtained 28 days after the second AZD1222 dose. This chain uses TRBV18 with TRBJ2-7; 11 nucleotides line up with TRBD1. This clonotype was obtained from an adult who received the AZD1222 COVID-19 vaccine. CDR3 DNA: TGTGCCAGCTCACCGGGACAGGGGGTGCAAGAGCAGTACTTC. It codes for CASSPGQGVQEQYF.